Presented here are 10 T cell receptor beta chains from one specimen sequenced in a study of shared T cell receptors in the human thymus. The method was immunoSEQ multiplex PCR; TCRdb's version includes in-frame clones alone and lacks a portion of them. The sample includes 500,000 to 850,000 clones, around 87% of them seen just once. These records were also assigned to another study, of human thymus T cells.

The specimen was thymocytes. The source of these receptors is a boy under two years old with a congenital heart defect.

The genes are TRBV19 and TRBJ1-1, with TRBD1 identical over 11 bases. The germline V gene encodes CDR1 LNHDA and CDR2 SQIVND (reference sequence). This CDR3 spans 16 amino acids. V was pared by 2 bases and J by 3 bases, with 5 bases of the junction left unmatched. CDR3 protein: CASSIPPGQGDTEAFF. The CDR3 DNA is TGTGCCAGTAGTATACCCCCGGGACAGGGGGACACTGAAGCTTTCTTT.

In its sample, this clone was seen once. The gene calls are TRBV12-5 and TRBJ1-2; D is unresolved. The V and J ends lost 2 bases and 4 bases respectively, with 11 bases between them. The germline gives CDR1 LGHNT, CDR2 FRNRAP. The CDR3 runs 14 residues. In DNA, the CDR3 is TGTGCTAGTGGTTTGCCCGGGGTAGGCTATGGCTACACCTTC. Residues: CASGLPGVGYGYTF.

The rearrangement joins TRBV6-1 to TRBJ1-5, with TRBD1 matching 7 bases. The CDR3 length is 17 residues. The trim removed 2 bases at V and 4 bases at J, leaving 11 bases unmatched. The germline gives CDR1 MNHNS, CDR2 SASEGT. CDR3 amino acids: CASSESQGQPSNQPQHF. In DNA form, the CDR3 reads TGTGCCAGCAGTGAAAGTCAGGGACAGCCTAGTAATCAGCCCCAGCATTTT.

The count of this clone is one. The rearrangement links TRBV29-1 to TRBJ2-3, with 13 positions matching TRBD2. Germline V gene sequence: CDR1 SQVTM, CDR2 ANQGSEA. Trimming cost V 6 bases and J 2 bases; bases outside gene matches: 5. The CDR3 has 15 amino acids. The CDR3 region has the DNA TGCAGCGTCCATACTAGCGGGGGGGCCACAGATACGCAGTATTTT. This sequence encodes CSVHTSGGATDTQYF.

To note about this clone: At the DNA level, this CDR3 is encoded by other sequences in the same sample as well. The J gene is TRBJ1-2, the V gene TRBV4-3, with 7 bases lining up with TRBD1. Germline trimming cut 0 bases from V and 7 bases from J; bases unmatched to any gene: 5. Germline-derived CDR1 and CDR2 are LGHNA and YSLEER. The CDR3 loop spans 14 amino acids. CDR3 in DNA: TGCGCCAGCAGCCAAGAGGTACAGGGGATTGGCTACACCTTC. It translates to CASSQEVQGIGYTF.

CDR3 DNA: TGTGCCAGCAGTAGAATGGAGTATAGCAATCAGCCCCAGCATTTT. It translates to CASSRMEYSNQPQHF. The chain has TRBV6-6 and TRBJ1-5; no definite D call. The CDR3 consists of 15 residues. CDR1 MNHNY and CDR2 SVGAGI come from the germline V gene (reference sequence). V was pared by 5 bases and J by 0 bases, with 11 bases between.

The chain couples TRBV5-4 to TRBJ2-3; 9 bases map to TRBD2. J gave up 2 bases and V 4 bases, and 11 bases lay outside the gene matches. This CDR3 has 17 residues. Germline V CDR1 and CDR2: SGHNT, YYREEE (reference sequence). The CDR3 DNA reads as TGTGCCAGCAGCATTTCCCAACTAGCGGGCTACACAGATACGCAGTATTTT. Protein sequence: CASSISQLAGYTDTQYF.

The rearrangement uses TRBV9 and TRBJ1-3, with 8 positions matching TRBD1. The V segment lost 4 bases and the J segment 1 base; nucleotides outside the gene matches: 10. The CDR3 is made up of 17 amino acids. Germline V lookup: CDR1 SGDLS, CDR2 YYNGEE. CDR3 protein: CASSTQQGVSSGNTIYF. The CDR3 nucleotides read TGTGCCAGCAGCACTCAACAGGGGGTTTCTTCTGGAAACACCATATATTTT.

The chain has TRBV25-1 and TRBJ2-7; 9 nucleotides align to TRBD1. Per the germline V gene, CDR1 is MGHDK and CDR2 is SYGVNS. The CDR3 length is 13 residues. Trimming took 7 bases from V and 3 from J; bases not matched to a gene: 4. CDR3 in amino acids: CASTRQGVYEQYF. The CDR3 DNA is TGTGCCAGCACCAGACAGGGGGTCTACGAGCAGTACTTC.

V is TRBV5-4 and J is TRBJ1-4, with TRBD1 identical over 7 bases. Germline V gene lookup returns CDR1 SGHNT and CDR2 YYREEE (reference sequence). V shed 3 bases and J 7 bases; nucleotides not matched to a gene: 9. This CDR3 comprises 15 residues. CDR3 nucleotides: TGTGCCAGCAGCTCCCGGGACAGTTCGCGTGAAAAACTGTTTTTT. The encoded protein is CASSSRDSSREKLFF. Variable domain in full (rest from reference TRBV5-4 and TRBJ1-4): ETGVTQSPTHLIKTRGQQVTLRCSSQSGHNTVSWYQQALGQGPQFIFQYYREEENGRGNFPPRFSGLQFPNYSSELNVNALELDDSALYLCASSSRDSSREKLFFGSGTQLSVL.